A selection of T cell receptor beta chains follows, all from one sample in a study of blood T cell repertoires in COVID-19. Repertoires were generated with immunoSEQ multiplex PCR, while TCRdb's copy carries only in-frame clones and drops some. The data contain about 240,000 clones, around 87% of them singletons. Sequencing was carried out using peripheral blood. These receptors came from a woman in her 70s with active or convalescent COVID-19. Both conserved end residues are part of each CDR3. Fields, in order: clone size, V gene, D gene, J gene, CDR3 DNA, CDR3 protein. A D gene is named only where the DNA matches it firmly. Not all rows give a size; the values are once, few, many and, for expanded clones, a class.

-,TRBV12-5,-,TRBJ2-3,TGTGCTAGTGGTTTCCAGGGCTCCGTTTACACAGATACGCAGTATTTT,CASGFQGSVYTDTQYF
-,TRBV15,-,TRBJ1-5,TGTGCCACCAGCAGATGGGGGGAGAATCAGCCCCAGCATTTT,CATSRWGENQPQHF
-,TRBV25-1,-,TRBJ1-6,TGTGCCAGCAGTGAAACAGGACGTTTTCCACCCCTCCACTTT,CASSETGRFPPLHF
-,TRBV24-1,TRBD1,TRBJ1-4,TGTGCCACCAGTGACCTTGGGACAGTCAGGCCCCTGTTTTTT,CATSDLGTVRPLFF
-,TRBV18,-,TRBJ2-7,TGTGCCAGCTCACCACGAGGAGGGATGGGTAACGAGCAGTACTTC,CASSPRGGMGNEQYF
-,TRBV19,-,TRBJ1-6,TGTGCCGCAGGGGAGGGGAATGGAAATTCACCCCTCCACTTT,CAAGEGNGNSPLHF
few,TRBV7-6,TRBD1,TRBJ2-7,TGTGCCAGCAGCGCCGAGACAGGGAAGCGTTACGAGCAGTACTTC,CASSAETGKRYEQYF
once,TRBV5-6,-,TRBJ1-2,TGTGCCAGCACCCTTGAGAGGAATAACTATGGCTACACCTTC,CASTLERNNYGYTF
few,TRBV5-1,-,TRBJ1-2,TGCGCCACCGGGGGGTACTATGGCTACACCTTC,CATGGYYGYTF
once,TRBV27,-,TRBJ1-5,TGTGCCAGCAGTTTATCGGGCGGGTCTCAGCCCCAGCATTTT,CASSLSGGSQPQHF
-,TRBV24-1,TRBD1,TRBJ2-6,TGTGCCATCGAAGGACGGACAGGGGGCCCTGGGGCCAACGTCCTGACTTTC,CAIEGRTGGPGANVLTF
-,TRBV7-9,TRBD1,TRBJ2-7,TGTGCCAGCAGCAAGTACCGGGACAGGCGAATAGGCACTTCCTACGAGCAGTACTTC,CASSKYRDRRIGTSYEQYF
-,TRBV19,-,TRBJ2-5,TGTGCCAGTAGTAGTTTGGGAGGTGGGACCCAGTACTTC,CASSSLGGGTQYF
-,TRBV19,-,TRBJ2-3,TGTGCCAGTAGTCGAGGGGGGGGTCGCACAGATACGCAGTATTTT,CASSRGGGRTDTQYF
-,TRBV7-2,TRBD1,TRBJ2-5,TGTGCCAGCGGGTTAACAGGGGTGGGAATTGAGACCCAGTACTTC,CASGLTGVGIETQYF
-,TRBV9,-,TRBJ1-1,TGTGCCAGCAGCGTCTACGGACAGTTGAACACTGAAGCTTTCTTT,CASSVYGQLNTEAFF
-,TRBV7-8,-,TRBJ1-5,TGTGCCAGCAGTTCTACTTTATCTGGCCAGCATTTT,CASSSTLSGQHF
-,TRBV5-1,-,TRBJ1-3,TGCGCCAGCAGCTTGTGGGGGGAAGACTCTGGAAACACCATATATTTT,CASSLWGEDSGNTIYF
-,TRBV5-6,TRBD1,TRBJ2-2,TGTGCCAGCAGCCATATATGGGACAGGGATTCCGGGGAGCTGTTTTTT,CASSHIWDRDSGELFF
-,TRBV2,TRBD1,TRBJ2-4,TGTGCCAGCGCTGGACAGGTTTGGGACATTCAGTACTTC,CASAGQVWDIQYF